One and the same sample provided the 18 T cell receptor beta chains below, sequenced in a study of cytomegalovirus exposure and HLA in healthy donors. PCR employed 60 Vbeta and 13 Jbeta primers. The method was immunoSEQ multiplex PCR; TCRdb's version includes in-frame clones alone and lacks a portion of them. Of about 160,000 clones listed, roughly 80% are singletons. Sequenced: PBMCs. The receptors stem from a female donor in good health and CMV-seronegative.

This clone was seen more than once but under ten times. V is TRBV5-4 and J is TRBJ2-7; 7 nucleotides align to TRBD2. The germline V gene has CDR1 SGHNT and CDR2 YYREEE (reference sequence). V trimming: 5 bases; J trimming: 3 bases; junction bases outside the gene matches: 8. CDR3 length: 14 residues. CDR3 sequence (DNA): TGTGCCAGCAGGGGGGACTATGCGAACTACGAGCAGTACTTC. This codes for CASRGDYANYEQYF.

This chain links TRBV18 with TRBJ1-5, with TRBD1 as a possible D gene (5 bases). Germline V gene lookup returns CDR1 KGHSH and CDR2 LQKENI. This CDR3 is built from 19 residues. V lost 2 bases and J 0 bases, leaving 20 bases between the germline ends. As DNA, the CDR3 is TGTGCCAGCTCACCAATCCCGCTGGCGGGGCTCTATAGCAATCAGCCCCAGCATTTT. It codes for CASSPIPLAGLYSNQPQHF.

CDR3 amino acids: CASSPGTGGQETQYF. CDR3 in DNA: TGCGCCAGCAGCCCCGGGACAGGGGGCCAAGAGACCCAGTACTTC. The chain has TRBV10-2 and TRBJ2-5; TRBD1 matches at 11 bases. CDR3 length: 15 amino acids. Germline V gives CDR1 WSHSY, CDR2 SAAADI. Trimming removed 6 bases from V and 1 base from J; junction bases left unmatched: 4.

The genes are TRBV27 and TRBJ2-1; 10 bases map to TRBD1. Germline CDR1 and CDR2: MNHEY and SMNVEV (reference sequence). This CDR3 comprises 21 residues. V lost 5 bases, J lost 2 bases, and 21 bases stayed unmatched. CDR3: CASSPTRLGQGYRGPYNEQFF. The CDR3 DNA sequence: TGTGCCAGCAGTCCCACAAGGTTGGGACAGGGGTATAGAGGGCCCTACAATGAGCAGTTCTTC.

This clone has only one observation. The chain uses TRBV14 and TRBJ1-1; D not resolved. Trimming shortened V by 2 bases and J by 4 bases, and 8 bases separated the two germline ends. Germline V gives CDR1 SGHDN, CDR2 FVKESK. CDR3 length equals 13 residues. The CDR3, as DNA: TGTGCCAGCAGCCAAACGCGGGGCACTGAAGCTTTCTTT. It yields the protein CASSQTRGTEAFF.

This clone turned up a few times. The rearrangement joins TRBV30 to TRBJ2-1; D perhaps matches TRBD2 (5 bases). Per the germline V gene, CDR1 is GTSNPN and CDR2 is SVGIG (reference sequence). This CDR3 has 15 amino acids. V was clipped by 4 bases and J by 0 bases, with 13 bases between them. CDR3 sequence reads: CAWTPGVLSYNEQFF. The CDR3 nucleotides read TGTGCCTGGACCCCCGGGGTACTCTCCTACAATGAGCAGTTCTTC.

The V and J genes are TRBV19 and TRBJ2-1, with 7 bases fitting TRBD2. There are 15 residues in the CDR3. Unmatched junction bases numbered 3, after V lost 1 base and J lost 3 bases. Germline CDR1 and CDR2: LNHDA and SQIVND (reference sequence). The CDR3 reads CASSIGGRFYNEQFF. The CDR3, as DNA: TGTGCCAGTAGTATAGGCGGGAGATTCTACAATGAGCAGTTCTTC.

V usage is TRBV29-1 and J usage is TRBJ2-5, with 7 bases aligning to TRBD1. The germline CDR1 and CDR2 sequences are SQVTM and ANQGSEA. The ends lost 2 bases at V and 2 bases at J; junction bases unmatched: 2. The CDR3 length is 13 residues. The CDR3 is CSVERQGQETQYF. For the CDR3, the DNA is TGCAGCGTTGAAAGACAGGGTCAAGAGACCCAGTACTTC. The full variable domain, in which reference TRBV29-1 and TRBJ2-5 provide the parts outside the CDR3, is SAVISQKPSRDICQRGTSLTIQCQVDSQVTMMFWYRQQPGQSLTLIATANQGSEATYESGFVIDKFPISRPNLTFSTLTVSNMSPEDSSIYLCSVERQGQETQYFGPGTRLLVL.

The rearrangement links TRBV5-6 to TRBJ2-2; 10 bases align to TRBD2. The CDR3 consists of 17 residues. After removal of 2 bases from V and 5 bases from J, the junction contained 9 bases not matched to a gene. Germline CDR1 and CDR2: SGHDT and YYEEEE. The CDR3 coding sequence is TGTGCCAGCAGCTTTCGTCCTAGCGGGAGTTCTACCGGGGAGCTGTTTTTT. It specifies CASSFRPSGSSTGELFF.

Notes on this clone: At the DNA level, this CDR3 is encoded by other sequences in the same sample as well. This rearrangement joins TRBV4-2 to TRBJ1-1, with D tentatively TRBD1 (6 bases). Per germline, CDR1 LGHNA and CDR2 YNFKEQ. The CDR3 has 16 amino acids. V lost 0 bases to trimming and J lost 0 bases, with 11 bases between them. The CDR3 bases are TGTGCCAGCAGCCAAGAAGTAGGACAGCTGAACACTGAAGCTTTCTTT. Its translation: CASSQEVGQLNTEAFF.

Turning to this clone: In the same sample, other DNA sequences code for this CDR3. The chain carries TRBV5-1 and TRBJ1-1; D not certain. The germline V and J ends were trimmed by 1 base and 1 base, with 5 bases remaining between them. The CDR3 length is 13 residues. The germline V gene encodes CDR1 SGHRS and CDR2 YFSETQ. The CDR3 region has the DNA TGCGCCAGCAGCTTGCTAGGGAACACTGAAGCTTTCTTT. Encoded protein: CASSLLGNTEAFF. Based on the CDR3 plus reference TRBV5-1 and TRBJ1-1, the full variable domain is KAGVTQTPRYLIKTRGQQVTLSCSPISGHRSVSWYQQTPGQGLQFLFEYFSETQRNKGNFPGRFSGRQFSNSRSEMNVSTLELGDSALYLCASSLLGNTEAFFGQGTRLTVV.

The chain uses TRBV7-3 and TRBJ1-4; tentatively, D is TRBD1 (5 bases). V gave up 6 bases and J gave up 5 bases, with 10 bases separating them. Looked up from germline, CDR1 is SGHTA and CDR2 is FQGTGA. The CDR3 runs to 13 residues. CDR3 region: CASSKGSNEKLFF. CDR3 DNA: TGTGCCAGCAGTAAGGGGTCCAATGAAAAACTGTTTTTT.

The genes are TRBV11-2 and TRBJ2-1; 10 bases line up with TRBD2. The germline gives CDR1 SGHAT, CDR2 FQNNGV. The V gene end was trimmed by 7 bases and the J gene end by 0 bases; junction bases not matched to a gene: 9. This CDR3 region has 17 residues. CDR3 protein: CASNIERGGLSYNEQFF. CDR3 nucleotides: TGTGCCAGCAACATAGAGCGGGGGGGCCTCTCCTACAATGAGCAGTTCTTC.

This clone has a single count. The chain uses TRBV7-6 and TRBJ2-1; 9 nucleotides align to TRBD1. The V gene end was trimmed by 4 bases and the J gene end by 6 bases; junction bases not matched to a gene: 4. Germline CDR1 is SGHVS and CDR2 is FNYEAQ. The CDR3 length is 14 residues. CDR3 sequence: CASSSQGAINEQFF. The CDR3 nucleotides are TGTGCCAGCAGCTCACAGGGGGCAATCAATGAGCAGTTCTTC. The whole variable domain, remainder taken from reference TRBV7-6 and TRBJ2-1, is GAGVSQSPRYKVTKRGQDVALRCDPISGHVSLYWYRQALGQGPEFLTYFNYEAQQDKSGLPNDRFSAERPEGSISTLTIQRTEQRDSAMYRCASSSQGAINEQFFGPGTRLTVL.

V is TRBV5-1 and J is TRBJ1-2; possibly TRBD1 for D (6 bases). The V end lost 3 bases, the J end lost 5 bases, and 17 bases lay between the germline ends. From germline, CDR1 is SGHRS and CDR2 YFSETQ. The CDR3 consists of 15 residues. The CDR3 DNA reads as TGCGCCAGCAGCTACGCCGGGGAGGGGGGTTATGGCTACACCTTC. Protein sequence: CASSYAGEGGYGYTF.

The chain links TRBV4-2 to TRBJ2-7, with a weak D call TRBD2 (6 bases). V lost 4 bases and J 6 bases, leaving 13 bases between the germline ends. Germline assignment: CDR1 LGHNA and CDR2 YNFKEQ. The CDR3 length is 13 residues. The CDR3 region is CASSPSLAGEQYF. CDR3 sequence (DNA): TGTGCCAGCAGCCCCTCACTAGCAGGCGAGCAGTACTTC.

The chain uses TRBV5-5 and TRBJ1-1; D perhaps matches TRBD1 (6 bases). V was clipped by 0 bases and J by 5 bases, with 14 bases between them. The CDR3 has 15 residues. The germline gives CDR1 SGHKS, CDR2 YYEKEE (reference sequence). The CDR3 bases are TGTGCCAGCAGCTTGGAACAGGGACGAGGGACTGAAGCTTTCTTT. Protein: CASSLEQGRGTEAFF.

This chain joins TRBV6-6 and TRBJ2-1; TRBD1 matches at 8 bases. The CDR3 consists of 13 residues. Trimming took 6 bases from V and 7 from J; bases not matched to a gene: 5. CDR1 and CDR2 from the germline V gene are MNHNY and SVGAGI (reference sequence). The CDR3 spells CASSRDRQNEQFF. DNA of the CDR3: TGTGCCAGCAGCCGGGACAGGCAGAATGAGCAGTTCTTC.